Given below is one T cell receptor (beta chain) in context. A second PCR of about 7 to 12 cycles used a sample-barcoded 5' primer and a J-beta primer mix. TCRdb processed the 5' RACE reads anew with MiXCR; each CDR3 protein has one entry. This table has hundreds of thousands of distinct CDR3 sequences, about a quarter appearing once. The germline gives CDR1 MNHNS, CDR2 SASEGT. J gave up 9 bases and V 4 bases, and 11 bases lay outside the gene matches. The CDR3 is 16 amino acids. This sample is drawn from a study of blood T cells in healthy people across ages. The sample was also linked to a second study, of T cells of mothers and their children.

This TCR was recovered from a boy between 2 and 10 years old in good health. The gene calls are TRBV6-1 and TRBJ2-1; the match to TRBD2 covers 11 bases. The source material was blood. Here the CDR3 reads CASSGSSGGPHGEQFF. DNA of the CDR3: TGTGCCAGCAGTGGATCTAGCGGGGGGCCCCACGGTGAGCAGTTCTTC.